The next 19 T cell receptor beta chains were all read from a single sample in a study of T-cell memory formation after mild COVID-19. TCRdb re-called the 5' RACE reads through MiXCR, storing one row per CDR3 protein. The table has about 350,000 distinct CDR3 sequences, over 13% seen once. The material sequenced was PBMCs or a T cell subset sorted from them (not recorded which). These receptors all stem from a man younger than 30 who had mild COVID-19 (a few samples of this study predate the infection). Cell type and time point are not known.

This clonotype was picked up a small number of times. The chain recombines TRBV4-2 with TRBJ1-5; unclear D gene. The V and J ends lost 1 base and 5 bases respectively, with 12 bases between them. The CDR3 length is 15 residues. Germline V CDR1 and CDR2: LGHNA, YNFKEQ. CDR3 DNA sequence: TGTGCCAGCAGCCAAGCGGGGAGGTTGGATCAGCCCCAGCATTTT. Its translation is CASSQAGRLDQPQHF.

This clonotype has only a few counts. The chain carries TRBV3-1 and TRBJ1-6; no clear D gene. Germline V gene data show CDR1 as LGHDT and CDR2 as YNNKEL (reference sequence). The CDR3 contains 14 residues. Trimming left V 1 base short and J 7 bases short, with 8 bases between. The CDR3 region is CASSQVVANSPLHF. The CDR3 nucleotides are TGTGCCAGCAGCCAAGTGGTGGCAAATTCACCCCTCCACTTT.

This clonotype was picked up a small number of times. The V call is TRBV6-5, the J call TRBJ2-7; 9 nucleotides match TRBD2. Per germline, CDR1 MNHEY and CDR2 SVGAGI. The CDR3 consists of 16 residues. The ends lost 1 base at V and 2 bases at J; junction bases unmatched: 6. CDR3 sequence reads: CASSYLSGGQPYEQYF. CDR3 coding DNA: TGTGCCAGCAGTTACTTAAGCGGGGGGCAACCCTACGAGCAGTACTTC.

The chain has TRBV6-5 and TRBJ1-1, with D hard to call. Deletions cut 2 bases from V and 2 bases from J, with 15 bases between. The CDR3 has 16 residues. Germline assignment: CDR1 MNHEY and CDR2 SVGAGI. CDR3 loop: CASSYVDPGYNTEAFF. CDR3 sequence (DNA): TGTGCCAGCAGTTACGTTGACCCAGGCTATAACACTGAAGCTTTCTTT.

The J gene is TRBJ2-7, the V gene TRBV4-3; TRBD1 aligns across 8 bases. Germline CDR1 and CDR2: LGHNA and YSLEER. This CDR3 has 17 amino acids. Trimming at V came to 0 bases and at J to 4 bases, leaving 11 bases not matched to a gene. Written as DNA, the CDR3 is TGCGCCAGCAGCCAAGATTTCGGGACAGGTCTCTTTTACGAGCAGTACTTC. Protein product: CASSQDFGTGLFYEQYF.

This clonotype was seen only a few times. This chain joins TRBV30 and TRBJ2-7; D is possibly TRBD1 (6 bases). This CDR3 has 13 residues. Per the germline V gene, CDR1 is GTSNPN and CDR2 is SVGIG (reference sequence). The V end was cut by 0 bases, the J end by 3 bases, with 9 bases between. The CDR3 coding sequence is TGTGCCTGGAGTGTACAGGGTGTCTACGAGCAGTACTTC. Translated, it gives CAWSVQGVYEQYF.

The gene calls are TRBV2 and TRBJ1-1; 7 bases are a match to TRBD1. Germline trimming cut 7 bases from V and 4 bases from J; bases unmatched to any gene: 6. Per germline, CDR1 SNHLY and CDR2 FYNNEI. The CDR3 sequence is 13 residues long. CDR3 in amino acids: CASTTGAGTEAFF. The CDR3 region has the DNA TGTGCCAGCACCACAGGGGCCGGCACTGAAGCTTTCTTT.

This clonotype has more than one count but fewer than ten. The gene calls are TRBV7-2 and TRBJ2-5, with 12 bases that match TRBD2. The CDR3 is 18 residues long. Looked up from germline, CDR1 is SGHTA and CDR2 is FQGNSA. With V trimmed by 1 base and J by 5 bases, 11 bases remained unmatched. The CDR3 protein is CASSLGQLAGGRWETQYF. The CDR3 DNA is TGTGCCAGCAGCTTAGGTCAACTAGCGGGGGGTCGCTGGGAGACCCAGTACTTC.

J is TRBJ2-5 and V is TRBV10-1; D possibly corresponds to TRBD1 (6 bases). This CDR3 spans 14 amino acids. V was shortened by 4 bases and J by 1 base, with 10 bases between the two germline ends. The germline V gene has CDR1 WNHNN and CDR2 SYGVQD (reference sequence). CDR3 sequence reads: CASSGGGRQETQYF. The CDR3 DNA reads TGCGCCAGCAGTGGTGGGGGCCGCCAAGAGACCCAGTACTTC.

The V and J genes are TRBV24-1 and TRBJ2-1; 10 bases agree with TRBD2. From germline, CDR1 is KGHDR and CDR2 SFDVKD. V lost 2 bases, J lost 7 bases, and 4 bases stayed unmatched. The CDR3 sequence is 15 residues long. CDR3 amino acids: CATSDSSGGPNEQFF. The DNA for the CDR3 is TGTGCCACCAGTGATTCTAGCGGGGGACCTAATGAGCAGTTCTTC.

This clonotype was counted a few times. The gene calls are TRBV14 and TRBJ2-1, with TRBD2 matching over 7 bases. The CDR3 is 15 amino acids. V trimming: 3 bases; J trimming: 4 bases; junction bases outside the gene matches: 6. From germline, CDR1 is SGHDN and CDR2 FVKESK. The CDR3 DNA reads as TGTGCCAGCAGCCAGATGGCGGGGGATTACAATGAGCAGTTCTTC. It codes for CASSQMAGDYNEQFF.

The chain is built from TRBV20-1 and TRBJ2-1; D not resolved. Germline CDR1 is DFQATT and CDR2 is SNEGSKA (reference sequence). The length of the CDR3 is 11 residues. V lost 4 bases and J lost 4, with 5 bases in between. The CDR3 sequence is CSAIVYNEQFF. CDR3 nucleotide sequence: TGCAGTGCTATAGTTTACAATGAGCAGTTCTTC.

The chain recombines TRBV20-1 with TRBJ2-5; D might be TRBD2 (5 bases). Germline loops: CDR1 DFQATT, CDR2 SNEGSKA (reference sequence). The CDR3 spans 10 residues. Trimming cost V 5 bases and J 10 bases, with 11 bases left between them. The CDR3 reads CSAPDRDQYF. DNA for the CDR3: TGCAGTGCTCCAGACCGGGACCAGTACTTC.

This clonotype has just a few counts. The V call is TRBV4-1, the J call TRBJ2-3; 9 nucleotides line up with TRBD2. The junction had 10 bases not matched to a gene; V was cut back by 3 bases and J by 3 bases. Germline V gene sequence: CDR1 MGHRA, CDR2 YSYEKL. The length of the CDR3 is 17 residues. This chain's CDR3 is CASSHPSGGQGTDTQYF. The DNA for the CDR3 is TGCGCCAGCAGCCACCCAAGCGGGGGGCAGGGTACAGATACGCAGTATTTT.

In this sample, this clonotype turned up many times. V usage is TRBV7-6 and J usage is TRBJ2-2; tentative D call: TRBD1 (6 bases). The V and J ends lost 2 bases and 7 bases respectively, with 11 bases between them. Germline V lookup: CDR1 SGHVS, CDR2 FNYEAQ. This CDR3 comprises 14 residues. The CDR3 spells CASSLQGNNGELFF. For the CDR3, the DNA is TGTGCCAGCAGCTTACAGGGGAATAACGGGGAGCTGTTTTTT.

The rearrangement uses TRBV7-9 and TRBJ2-1, with 12 bases aligning to TRBD1. This CDR3 is 17 amino acids long. J lost 6 bases, V lost 5 bases, and 11 bases had no gene match. Germline CDR1 and CDR2: SEHNR and FQNEAQ (reference sequence). The CDR3 DNA reads TGTGCCAGCAGCCCAGCCCCCGGGACAGGGGGCTCCAATGAGCAGTTCTTC. This encodes CASSPAPGTGGSNEQFF. The whole variable domain, filled in from reference TRBV7-9 and TRBJ2-1, reads DTGVSQNPRHKITKRGQNVTFRCDPISEHNRLYWYRQTLGQGPEFLTYFQNEAQLEKSRLLSDRFSAERPKGSFSTLEIQRTEQGDSAMYLCASSPAPGTGGSNEQFFGPGTRLTVL.

The rearrangement links TRBV7-2 to TRBJ2-1; 8 bases are shared with TRBD2. The CDR3 contains 15 residues. The junction had 8 bases not matched to a gene; V was cut back by 1 base and J by 9 bases. CDR1 and CDR2 from the germline V gene are SGHTA and FQGNSA. The chain's CDR3 is CASSLVTSGWGEQFF. The CDR3 DNA follows: TGTGCCAGCAGCTTAGTAACTAGCGGTTGGGGTGAGCAGTTCTTC.

The genes are TRBV6-1 and TRBJ1-6, with D perhaps matching TRBD1 (6 bases). Trimming stripped 3 bases from V and 9 bases from J, with 9 bases between. The germline V gene has CDR1 MNHNS and CDR2 SASEGT. CDR3 length equals 13 residues. CDR3 nucleotide sequence: TGTGCCAGCAGTGATTACAGGGTTTCACCCCTCCACTTT. Residues: CASSDYRVSPLHF.

This chain links TRBV27 with TRBJ2-3; D is unclear. This CDR3 has 13 amino acids. V was trimmed by 7 bases and J by 0 bases, leaving 8 bases between them. Germline CDR1 MNHEY, CDR2 SMNVEV (reference sequence). The CDR3 coding sequence is TGTGCCAGCACGAGGCTTAGCACAGATACGCAGTATTTT. This sequence encodes CASTRLSTDTQYF.